This T cell receptor beta chain is from a study of metastatic and nonmetastatic thyroid tumors. The germline V gene encodes CDR1 LGHNA and CDR2 YSLEER. The CDR3 is made up of 13 amino acids. Deletions cut 0 bases from V and 6 bases from J, with 9 bases between. Methods used by the authors: The authors used CDR3 differences across clinicopathological groups to build a distant-metastasis classifier for papillary thyroid cancer. TCRdb reanalyzed the PCR reads with MiXCR. These V and J calls derive from TCRdb rather than the authors' analysis. Of roughly 30,000 clones detected, about 20% appear once; the ten largest clones hold under 45%. Thyroid surgery took place with no prior treatment in any patient. Study-wide results and caveats: In both blood and tumor samples, TCR beta diversity was reported significantly higher for malignant than benign nodules.

On this clone itself: Its antigen is undetermined.

Sequenced: blood. The receptor was isolated from a female donor with papillary thyroid cancer or a benign thyroid nodule (not recorded which). Some clones in this sample may be carry-over from other donors' samples. The chain recombines TRBV4-3 with TRBJ2-7; the D is unclear. The CDR3 region is CASSQDITAEQYF. CDR3 bases: TGCGCCAGCAGCCAAGACATCACAGCCGAGCAGTACTTC.